The rows below give T cell receptor beta chains drawn from one sample of a study of blood T cell repertoires in COVID-19. This table comes from immunoSEQ multiplex PCR, and its TCRdb copy is limited to in-frame clones, with some not included. The table has about 110,000 clones, roughly two thirds seen once. Input material: peripheral blood. These receptor sequences come from a human donor with acute or convalescent COVID-19. The donor label of this sample is uncertain. The CDR3 runs from the conserved cysteine through the conserved F or W. D genes are given only for firm matches. Expanded clones get a size class; other rows say once, few or many, or leave the size out.

>12|NA|TRBV28|TRBJ1-2|few
TGTGCCAGCAGTTTTGGAACGGGGGGCTACACCTTC
CASSFGTGGYTF
>16|TRBD2|TRBV24-1|TRBJ2-2|few
TGTGCCACCAGTGACTCGGGGGGGCCGGCGACCGGGGAGCTGTTTTTT
CATSDSGGPATGELFF
>15|TRBD2|TRBV7-2|TRBJ2-1|NA
TGTGCCAGCACCCAAAGTCCAGCGGGGGCCAATGAGCAGTTCTTC
CASTQSPAGANEQFF
>19|NA|TRBV27|TRBJ2-6|few
TGTGCCAGCAGTTTATATGCGGGACAGTCGAGCTCTGGGGCCAACGTCCTGACTTTC
CASSLYAGQSSSGANVLTF
>15|NA|TRBV4-1|TRBJ2-5|NA
TGCGCCAGCAAACTGGCAGGGTCCAGGTCAGAGACCCAGTACTTC
CASKLAGSRSETQYF
>15|NA|TRBV27|TRBJ2-7|NA
TGTGCCAGCAGTTCCAGCCCTAGCTCCAGGTACGAGCAGTACTTC
CASSSSPSSRYEQYF
>18|NA|TRBV28|TRBJ1-6|NA
TGTGCCAGCAGTTTATCTGAGGGATTGGGCTCCTATAATTCACCCCTCCACTTT
CASSLSEGLGSYNSPLHF
>16|NA|TRBV5-1|TRBJ1-4|NA
TGCGCCAGCAGCTTGGGCAGTGGGGGGGCCCATGAAAAACTGTTTTTT
CASSLGSGGAHEKLFF
>13|NA|TRBV14|TRBJ2-1|NA
TGTGCCAGCAGCCAAGCCACCTACAGCCAGCAGTTCTTC
CASSQATYSQQFF
>16|TRBD2|TRBV4-1|TRBJ2-1|once
TGCGCCAGCAGCCTATCACTAGCGGGGGGGCCGCGTGAGCAGTTCTTC
CASSLSLAGGPREQFF
>14|NA|TRBV11-2|TRBJ1-1|NA
TGTGCCAGCAGCTTTACGCGGGGAAGCACTGAAGCTTTCTTT
CASSFTRGSTEAFF
>15|TRBD2|TRBV5-1|TRBJ2-3|NA
TGCGCCAGCAGCTTGGGCGGGGGTACCACAGATACGCAGTATTTT
CASSLGGGTTDTQYF
>14|NA|TRBV5-1|TRBJ2-3|NA
TGCGCCAGCAGCTTGGGCCCCACTACAGATACGCAGTATTTT
CASSLGPTTDTQYF
>13|TRBD1|TRBV6-6|TRBJ2-5|NA
TGTGCCAGCAGTTCCACGGGGACAGCGAACCAGTACTTC
CASSSTGTANQYF
>15|TRBD1|TRBV2|TRBJ2-1|NA
TGTGCCAGCAACGAGGACAGGGGGGAGTACAATGAGCAGTTCTTC
CASNEDRGEYNEQFF
>13|NA|TRBV19|TRBJ2-2|NA
TGTGCCAGTAGTACCAAGGGAGTCGGGGAGCTGTTTTTT
CASSTKGVGELFF
>15|NA|TRBV5-6|TRBJ1-6|NA
TGTGCCAGCAGCTTGGGCGGCTATCCCAATTCACCCCTCCACTTT
CASSLGGYPNSPLHF
>16|TRBD1|TRBV5-1|TRBJ1-2|NA
TGCGCCAGCAGCTTGGATATGGGACAGAACAACTATGGCTACACCTTC
CASSLDMGQNNYGYTF
>15|TRBD1|TRBV10-2|TRBJ1-3|NA
TGCGCCAGCAGCCCCGGACAGGCCTCTGGAAACACCATATATTTT
CASSPGQASGNTIYF
>16|NA|TRBV6-6|TRBJ1-5|few
TGTGCCAGCACGTCAAACCCGGGGGTTGGGAATCAGCCCCAGCATTTT
CASTSNPGVGNQPQHF
>15|NA|TRBV28|TRBJ1-5|NA
TGTGCCAGCAGTTTCGAGTATGAGGGCAATCAGCCCCAGCATTTT
CASSFEYEGNQPQHF
>15|TRBD2|TRBV7-2|TRBJ2-7|NA
TGTGCCAGCAGCTTAGTGGGGGGGGTTAAGTACGAGCAGTACTTC
CASSLVGGVKYEQYF
>15|NA|TRBV27|TRBJ1-6|NA
TGTGCCAGCAGTTCGGGAAGCTCCTATAATTCACCCCTCCACTTT
CASSSGSSYNSPLHF
>18|NA|TRBV15|TRBJ2-3|NA
TGTGCCACCAGCAGAGAAAGGAGAGCTAGAACCACCGCAGATACGCAGTATTTT
CATSRERRARTTADTQYF
>15|TRBD1|TRBV6-5|TRBJ2-3|NA
TGTGCCAGCACCGCGGGACAGGGGGGCGGCTATACGCAGTATTTT
CASTAGQGGGYTQYF
>13|TRBD1|TRBV6-6|TRBJ1-2|NA
TGTGCCAGCAGTTATTCCGGGACAGGGGATTACACCTTC
CASSYSGTGDYTF
>13|TRBD1|TRBV29-1|TRBJ1-2|NA
TGCAGCGGCCTCCGACAGGGAGGCTATGGCTACACCTTC
CSGLRQGGYGYTF
>12|NA|TRBV11-2|TRBJ1-4|NA
TGTGCCAGCAGCCCCACTAGTGTAAAACTGTTTTTT
CASSPTSVKLFF
>13|NA|TRBV24-1|TRBJ2-2|once
TGTGCCACCAGTGAACCCTCGGGCGGGGAGCTGTTTTTT
CATSEPSGGELFF
>14|TRBD1|TRBV5-6|TRBJ1-1|NA
TGTGCCAGCAGCCGAGGACAGGGGTACACTGAAGCTTTCTTT
CASSRGQGYTEAFF
>15|NA|TRBV7-7|TRBJ2-7|few
TGTGCCAGCAGCGAAAGGCAGGGGCCTTCCTACGAGCAGTACTTC
CASSERQGPSYEQYF
>14|TRBD2|TRBV11-2|TRBJ2-5|NA
TGTGCCAGCAGCTTCGTGGGGAGGGTTGAGACCCAGTACTTC
CASSFVGRVETQYF
>16|NA|TRBV7-9|TRBJ1-1|once
TGTGCCAGCAGCTTATGGGAGAGGCGGATAAACACTGAAGCTTTCTTT
CASSLWERRINTEAFF
>11|NA|TRBV12-3/TRBV12-4|TRBJ1-2|NA
TGTGCCAGCAGCGCCAGGGGAGGCTACACCTTC
CASSARGGYTF
>13|NA|TRBV13|TRBJ1-1|medium-sized
TGTGCCAGCAGCTTACGGGAGACCACTGAAGCTTTCTTT
CASSLRETTEAFF
>16|TRBD1|TRBV5-6|TRBJ2-1|NA
TGTGCCAGCAGCTTGGTGGTTTCAGGGGGCCACAATGAGCAGTTCTTC
CASSLVVSGGHNEQFF
>11|NA|TRBV20-1|TRBJ2-3|NA
TGCAGTGCTAGACTAGCAGATACGCAGTATTTT
CSARLADTQYF
>14|NA|TRBV7-8|TRBJ2-3|NA
TGTGCCAGCAGCTTAGCGTCCGGCACAGATACGCAGTATTTT
CASSLASGTDTQYF
>15|NA|TRBV6-5|TRBJ2-3|NA
TGTGCCAGCAGCGCAGTTACATGGCTGCCAGATACGCAGTATTTT
CASSAVTWLPDTQYF
>12|NA|TRBV7-9|TRBJ2-3|few
TGTGCCAGCAGCTCTCGCATGGCCACGCAGTATTTT
CASSSRMATQYF
>10|NA|TRBV6-1|TRBJ1-1|few
TGTGCCAGCAGTGAATACGGGGCTTTCTTT
CASSEYGAFF
>12|NA|TRBV5-1|TRBJ2-5|NA
TGCGCCAGCAGCCTTGAGCTGAAGACCCAGTACTTC
CASSLELKTQYF
>15|TRBD1|TRBV2|TRBJ2-1|NA
TGTGCCAGCAGCGAAGACAGGGGGCTAGTCAATGAGCAGTTCTTC
CASSEDRGLVNEQFF
>14|TRBD1|TRBV19|TRBJ1-2|few
TGTGCCAGTAGTGTCACAGGGGAGGTATATGGCTACACCTTC
CASSVTGEVYGYTF
>13|NA|TRBV6-6|TRBJ1-2|NA
TGTGCCAGCAGTCCGGGGAACAGGGACGGCTACACCTTC
CASSPGNRDGYTF
>16|TRBD1|TRBV7-9|TRBJ2-1|NA
TGTGCCAGCAGCACCTACCGGGGAAGGGGGCGGAATGAGCAGTTCTTC
CASSTYRGRGRNEQFF
>15|TRBD1|TRBV10-2|TRBJ1-3|NA
TGCGCCAGCAGTGAACCCGGGACAGCTGGAAACACCATATATTTT
CASSEPGTAGNTIYF
>14|TRBD1|TRBV6-5|TRBJ1-3|few
TGTGCCAGCTCCGGACAGGTCTCTGGAAACACCATATATTTT
CASSGQVSGNTIYF
>16|NA|TRBV2|TRBJ2-6|NA
TGTGCCAGCAGCACAGGGACCTCCACGGGGGCCAACGTCCTGACTTTC
CASSTGTSTGANVLTF
>13|NA|TRBV4-1|TRBJ2-7|NA
TGCGCCAGCAGCCAGACAGGCTCCTACGAGCAGTACTTC
CASSQTGSYEQYF
>14|TRBD1|TRBV30|TRBJ2-2|NA
TGTGCCTGGAGTTGGACAGGGAACACCGGGGAGCTGTTTTTT
CAWSWTGNTGELFF
>17|TRBD1|TRBV19|TRBJ1-2|NA
TGTGCCAGTAGTCCCCGGCGGACAGGGGGCGTTTCCTATGGCTACACCTTC
CASSPRRTGGVSYGYTF
>15|NA|TRBV3-1/TRBV3-2|TRBJ1-5|NA
TGTGCCAGCAGCCGGTCCGGGACACTTAATCAGCCCCAGCATTTT
CASSRSGTLNQPQHF
>15|NA|TRBV19|TRBJ2-3|many
TGTGCCAGTAGTATGGGGGGGCTTGGCACAGATACGCAGTATTTT
CASSMGGLGTDTQYF
>15|TRBD1|TRBV7-2|TRBJ2-3|NA
TGTGCCAGCAGACAGTCCCGGGACAGGGGAGATACGCAGTATTTT
CASRQSRDRGDTQYF
>13|NA|TRBV10-2|TRBJ2-3|NA
TGCGCCAGCAGAGGGACTTTGACAGATACGCAGTATTTT
CASRGTLTDTQYF
>11|NA|TRBV6-5|TRBJ2-7|NA
TGTGCCAGCAGTTACTTACAGAAGCAGTACTTC
CASSYLQKQYF
>17|NA|TRBV18|TRBJ2-3|few
TGTGCCAGCTCACCCATCCTGACAGATGCTAGCACAGATACGCAGTATTTT
CASSPILTDASTDTQYF